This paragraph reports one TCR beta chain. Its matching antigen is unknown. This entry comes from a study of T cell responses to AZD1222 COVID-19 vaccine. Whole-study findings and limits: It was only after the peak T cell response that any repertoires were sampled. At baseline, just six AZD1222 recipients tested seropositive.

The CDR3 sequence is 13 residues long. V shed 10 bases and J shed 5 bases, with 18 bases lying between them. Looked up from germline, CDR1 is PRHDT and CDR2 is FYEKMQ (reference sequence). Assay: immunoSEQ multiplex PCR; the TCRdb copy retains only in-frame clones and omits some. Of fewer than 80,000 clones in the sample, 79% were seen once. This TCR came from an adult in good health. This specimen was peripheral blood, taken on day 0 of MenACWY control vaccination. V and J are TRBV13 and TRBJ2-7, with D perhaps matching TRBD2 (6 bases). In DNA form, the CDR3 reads TGTGCCACCTCCCCCGGGAGTCTCGACGAGCAGTACTTC. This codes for CATSPGSLDEQYF.